Below, 14 T cell receptor beta chains from the same sample are listed, as sequenced in a study of glioma-infiltrating T cells after dendritic cell vaccination. Repertoires were generated with immunoSEQ multiplex PCR, while TCRdb's copy carries only in-frame clones and drops some. The sample comprises tens of thousands of clones, about four fifths of which are singletons, and approximately 7.9% rests with the top ten. The material was blood, obtained before dendritic cell vaccination. The receptor set was obtained from a human donor with glioblastoma.

V usage is TRBV7-2 and J usage is TRBJ2-1, with 11 bases aligning to TRBD2. Looked up from germline, CDR1 is SGHTA and CDR2 is FQGNSA. This CDR3 region has 15 residues. The V segment lost 5 bases and the J segment 10 bases; nucleotides outside the gene matches: 10. In DNA form, the CDR3 reads TGTGCCAGCAGCAAGACTAGCGGGGCCCTTAGGGAGCAGTTCTTC. This sequence encodes CASSKTSGALREQFF.

The genes are TRBV7-2 and TRBJ1-2, with D perhaps matching TRBD1 (5 bases). The CDR3 consists of 16 residues. Germline CDR1 SGHTA, CDR2 FQGNSA. Trimming cost V 5 bases and J 0 bases, with 16 bases left between them. This chain's CDR3 is CASSPTRQYTNYGYTF. CDR3 in DNA: TGTGCCAGCAGCCCAACTCGACAGTACACTAACTATGGCTACACCTTC. Using reference TRBV7-2 and TRBJ1-2 for the parts outside the CDR3, the full variable domain is GAGVSQSPSNKVTEKGKDVELRCDPISGHTALYWYRQSLGQGLEFLIYFQGNSAPDKSGLPSDRFSAERTGGSVSTLTIQRTQQEDSAVYLCASSPTRQYTNYGYTFGSGTRLTVV.

This clone appeared a few times. The chain carries TRBV9 and TRBJ2-3; D is perhaps TRBD2 (6 bases). Germline values: CDR1 SGDLS, CDR2 YYNGEE. The germline V and J ends were trimmed by 2 bases and 7 bases, with 17 bases remaining between them. This CDR3 spans 15 amino acids. CDR3 sequence reads: CASSVTGGYTNTQYF. DNA of the CDR3: TGTGCCAGCAGCGTCACTGGAGGGTATACTAATACGCAGTATTTT.

This clone was observed a single time. The CDR3 nucleotides are TGTGCCAGCAGCTTAAACAGGGGAGATGGCTACACCTTC. It codes for CASSLNRGDGYTF. The genes are TRBV7-3 and TRBJ1-2, with 7 bases fitting TRBD1. The CDR3 is 13 residues long. V was clipped by 1 base and J by 6 bases; unmatched bases: 2. Germline CDR1 and CDR2: SGHTA and FQGTGA.

V and J are TRBV19 and TRBJ1-5; D might be TRBD1 (5 bases). Trimming cost V 3 bases and J 5 bases, with 20 bases left between them. The CDR3 sequence is 17 residues long. Germline CDR1 is LNHDA and CDR2 is SQIVND (reference sequence). The CDR3 loop is CASSMLIVDSRDQPQHF. CDR3 sequence (DNA): TGTGCCAGTAGTATGTTAATCGTAGACAGCAGAGATCAGCCCCAGCATTTT.

The chain combines TRBV6-1 with TRBJ1-5, with D perhaps matching TRBD1 (6 bases). The germline gives CDR1 MNHNS, CDR2 SASEGT. The CDR3 is 15 amino acids. With 2 bases removed from V and 2 bases from J, the gap between germline ends came to 10 bases. The CDR3 DNA reads TGTGCCAGCAGTGAACAGAGGACAGGCAATCAGCCCCAGCATTTT. Its translation is CASSEQRTGNQPQHF.

The CDR3: CASSKQGDPSYSGNTIYF. CDR3 nucleotide sequence: TGCGCCAGCAGTAAACAGGGGGACCCTTCGTACTCTGGAAACACCATATATTTT. The V call is TRBV4-3, the J call TRBJ1-3, with TRBD1 identical over 8 bases. CDR3 length: 18 residues. Germline V gives CDR1 LGHNA, CDR2 YSLEER. The V gene end was trimmed by 6 bases and the J gene end by 0 bases; junction bases not matched to a gene: 13.

This chain uses TRBV27 with TRBJ1-2; the match to TRBD1 covers 8 bases. There are 12 residues in the CDR3. The V gene end was trimmed by 6 bases and the J gene end by 7 bases; junction bases not matched to a gene: 4. CDR1 and CDR2 from the germline V gene are MNHEY and SMNVEV (reference sequence). In nucleotides, the CDR3 is TGTGCCAGCAGACAGGGGGGAGGTGGCTACACCTTC. It yields the protein CASRQGGGGYTF.

This sequence joins TRBV6-5 and TRBJ1-2; 12 bases map to TRBD1. After removal of 6 bases from V and 4 bases from J, the junction contained 3 bases not matched to a gene. Germline assignment: CDR1 MNHEY and CDR2 SVGAGI. This CDR3 has 14 residues. The CDR3 nucleotides are TGTGCCAGCAGAGGGACAGGGGGCGGCTATGGCTACACCTTC. It encodes CASRGTGGGYGYTF.

This chain links TRBV30 with TRBJ2-1, with 13 nucleotides matching TRBD2. Germline CDR1 reads GTSNPN; CDR2 reads SVGIG (reference sequence). Germline trimming cut 8 bases from V and 5 bases from J; bases unmatched to any gene: 3. This CDR3 comprises 13 residues. The CDR3 DNA reads as TGTGCCGAAACTAGCGGGGGGGACAATGAGCAGTTCTTC. Its translation is CAETSGGDNEQFF.

The chain recombines TRBV10-3 with TRBJ2-3; no definite D call. The CDR3 covers 17 residues. The V end lost 0 bases, the J end lost 0 bases, and 13 bases lay between the germline ends. Germline lookup yields CDR1 ENHRY and CDR2 SYGVKD. For the CDR3, the DNA is TGTGCCATCAGTGAGTCGAGGATAGCAACTAGCACAGATACGCAGTATTTT. It encodes CAISESRIATSTDTQYF.

The genes are TRBV6-1 and TRBJ2-3; 7 positions match TRBD1. Germline loops: CDR1 MNHNS, CDR2 SASEGT. Trimming cost V 6 bases and J 4 bases; bases outside gene matches: 4. The CDR3 contains 13 residues. Written as DNA, the CDR3 is TGTGCCAGCAGACCCACAGGGGCAGATACGCAGTATTTT. Protein sequence: CASRPTGADTQYF.

The genes are TRBV4-3 and TRBJ1-5, with D unresolved. Trimming pared 0 bases from V and 5 bases from J, leaving 5 bases between. This CDR3 spans 13 amino acids. Germline CDR1 reads LGHNA; CDR2 reads YSLEER. The chain's CDR3 is CASSQDIYQPQHF. CDR3 coding DNA: TGCGCCAGCAGCCAAGATATTTATCAGCCCCAGCATTTT.

This sequence joins TRBV11-1 and TRBJ1-1; 11 nucleotides agree with TRBD1. CDR3 length: 16 amino acids. Per the germline V gene, CDR1 is SGHAT and CDR2 is FQDESV (reference sequence). V shed 4 bases and J 4 bases; nucleotides not matched to a gene: 8. CDR3 nucleotide sequence: TGTGCCAGCAGCTCCGATCGGGGGACAGGGGGCACTGAAGCTTTCTTT. The encoded protein is CASSSDRGTGGTEAFF.